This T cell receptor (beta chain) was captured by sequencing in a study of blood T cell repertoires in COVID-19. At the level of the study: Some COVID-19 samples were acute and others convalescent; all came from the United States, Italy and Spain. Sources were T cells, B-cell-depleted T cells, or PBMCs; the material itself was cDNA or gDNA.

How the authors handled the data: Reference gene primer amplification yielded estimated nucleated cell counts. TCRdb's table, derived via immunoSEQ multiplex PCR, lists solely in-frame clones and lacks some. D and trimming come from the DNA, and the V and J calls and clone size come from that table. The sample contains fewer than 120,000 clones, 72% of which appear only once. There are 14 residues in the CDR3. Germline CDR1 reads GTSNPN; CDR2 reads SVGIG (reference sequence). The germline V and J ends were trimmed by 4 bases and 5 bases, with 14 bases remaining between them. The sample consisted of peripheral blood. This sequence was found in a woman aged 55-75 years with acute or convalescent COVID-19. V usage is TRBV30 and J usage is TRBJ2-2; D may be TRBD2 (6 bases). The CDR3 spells CAWTTGLGTGELFF. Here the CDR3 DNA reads TGTGCCTGGACTACGGGACTCGGGACCGGGGAGCTGTTTTTT. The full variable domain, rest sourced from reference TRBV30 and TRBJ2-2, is SQTIHQWPATLVQPVGSPLSLECTVEGTSNPNLYWYRQAAGRGLQLLFYSVGIGQISSEVPQNLSASRPQDRQFILSSKKLLLSDSGFYLCAWTTGLGTGELFFGEGSRLTVL.